This TCR beta chain was identified during a study of brain metastases from non-small cell lung cancer. The germline V gene encodes CDR1 SGHTA and CDR2 FQGTGA. The CDR3 has 16 residues. After removal of 2 bases from V and 0 bases from J, the junction contained 5 bases not matched to a gene. Sequencing was performed with immunoSEQ multiplex PCR; in TCRdb, only in-frame clones are kept and a portion is missing. The data contain about 4,400 clones, about 86% of them singletons. Sequences were obtained from tumor-adjacent normal tissue. This sequence was found in a donor at least 40 years old with non-small cell lung cancer. V gene TRBV7-3 combines with J gene TRBJ2-3, with 7 bases aligning to TRBD2. The CDR3 sequence: CASSLSPGLSTDTQYF. The CDR3 DNA is TGTGCCAGCAGCTTATCACCGGGACTAAGCACAGATACGCAGTATTTT.